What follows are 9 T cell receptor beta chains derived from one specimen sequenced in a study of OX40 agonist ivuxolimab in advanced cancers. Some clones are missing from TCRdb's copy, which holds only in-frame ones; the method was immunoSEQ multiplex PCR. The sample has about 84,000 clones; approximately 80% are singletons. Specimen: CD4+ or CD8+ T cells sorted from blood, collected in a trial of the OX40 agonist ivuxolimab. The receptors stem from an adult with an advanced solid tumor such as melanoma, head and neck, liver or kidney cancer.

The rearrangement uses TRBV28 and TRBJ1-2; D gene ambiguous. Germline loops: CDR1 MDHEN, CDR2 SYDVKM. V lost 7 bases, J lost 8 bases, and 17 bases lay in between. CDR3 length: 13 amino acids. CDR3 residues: CASTSGGVGGYTF. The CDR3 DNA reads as TGTGCCAGCACCTCAGGCGGGGTTGGGGGCTACACCTTC.

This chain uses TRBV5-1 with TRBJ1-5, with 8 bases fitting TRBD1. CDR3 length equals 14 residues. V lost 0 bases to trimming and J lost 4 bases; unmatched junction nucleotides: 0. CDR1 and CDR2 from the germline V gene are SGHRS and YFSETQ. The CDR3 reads CASSLGTGNQPQHF. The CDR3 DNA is TGCGCCAGCAGCTTGGGGACAGGGAATCAGCCCCAGCATTTT.

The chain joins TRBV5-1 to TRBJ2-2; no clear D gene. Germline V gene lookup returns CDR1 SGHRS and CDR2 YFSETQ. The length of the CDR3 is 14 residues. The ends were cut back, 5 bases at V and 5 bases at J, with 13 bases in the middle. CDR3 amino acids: CASRWRTATGELFF. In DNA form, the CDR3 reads TGCGCCAGCAGGTGGAGAACGGCAACCGGGGAGCTGTTTTTT.

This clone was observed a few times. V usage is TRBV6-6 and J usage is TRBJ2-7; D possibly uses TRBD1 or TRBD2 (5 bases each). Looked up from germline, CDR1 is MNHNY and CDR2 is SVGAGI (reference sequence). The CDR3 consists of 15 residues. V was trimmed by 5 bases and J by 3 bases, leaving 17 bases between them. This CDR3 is CASSGPQGGGYEQYF. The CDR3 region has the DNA TGTGCCAGCAGTGGCCCGCAGGGTGGAGGCTACGAGCAGTACTTC.

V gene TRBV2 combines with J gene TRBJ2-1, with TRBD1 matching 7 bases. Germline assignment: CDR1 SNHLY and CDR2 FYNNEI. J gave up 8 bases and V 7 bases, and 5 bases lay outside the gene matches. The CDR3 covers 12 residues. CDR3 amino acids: CASTLTGHEQFF. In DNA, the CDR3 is TGTGCCAGCACCTTGACAGGGCATGAGCAGTTCTTC.

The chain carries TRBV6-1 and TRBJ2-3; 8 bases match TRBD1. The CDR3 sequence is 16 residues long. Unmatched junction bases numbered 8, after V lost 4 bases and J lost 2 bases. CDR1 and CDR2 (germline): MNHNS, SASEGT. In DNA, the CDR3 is TGTGCCAGCAGTGTGGACAGGGTCGGGCTCACAGATACGCAGTATTTT. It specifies CASSVDRVGLTDTQYF.

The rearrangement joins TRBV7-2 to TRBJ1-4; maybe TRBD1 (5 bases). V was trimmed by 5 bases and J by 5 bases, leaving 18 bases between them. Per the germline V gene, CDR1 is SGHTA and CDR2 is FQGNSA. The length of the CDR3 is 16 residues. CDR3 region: CASSQEGAYGNEKLFF. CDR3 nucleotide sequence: TGTGCCAGCAGCCAGGAAGGGGCCTATGGGAATGAAAAACTGTTTTTT.

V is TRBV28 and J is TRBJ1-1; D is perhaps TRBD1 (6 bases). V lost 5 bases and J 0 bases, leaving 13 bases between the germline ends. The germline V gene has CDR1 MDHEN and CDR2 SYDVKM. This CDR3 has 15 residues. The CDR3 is CASSPGPGVNTEAFF. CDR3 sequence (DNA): TGTGCCAGCAGTCCGGGGCCAGGGGTGAACACTGAAGCTTTCTTT.

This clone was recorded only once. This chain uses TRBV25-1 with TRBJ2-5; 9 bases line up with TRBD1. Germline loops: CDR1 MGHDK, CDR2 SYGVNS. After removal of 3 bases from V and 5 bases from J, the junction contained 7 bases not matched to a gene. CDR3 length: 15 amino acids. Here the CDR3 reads CASSDPDRGMETQYF. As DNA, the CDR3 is TGTGCCAGCAGTGATCCGGACAGGGGCATGGAGACCCAGTACTTC.